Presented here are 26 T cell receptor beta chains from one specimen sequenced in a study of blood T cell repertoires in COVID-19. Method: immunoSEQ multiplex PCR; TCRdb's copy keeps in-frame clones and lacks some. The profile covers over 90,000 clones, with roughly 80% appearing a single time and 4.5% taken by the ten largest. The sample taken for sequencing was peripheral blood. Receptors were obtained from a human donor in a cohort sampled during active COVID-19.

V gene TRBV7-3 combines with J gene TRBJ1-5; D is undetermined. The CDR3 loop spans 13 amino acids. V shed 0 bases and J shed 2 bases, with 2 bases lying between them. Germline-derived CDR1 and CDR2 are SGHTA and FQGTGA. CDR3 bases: TGTGCCAGCAGCTTAACCGGCAATCAGCCCCAGCATTTT. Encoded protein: CASSLTGNQPQHF.

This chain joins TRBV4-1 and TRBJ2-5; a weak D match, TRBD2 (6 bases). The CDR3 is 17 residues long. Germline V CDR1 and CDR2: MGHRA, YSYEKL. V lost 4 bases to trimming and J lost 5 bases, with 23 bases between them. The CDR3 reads CASSRRTGMGGQETQYF. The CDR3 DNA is TGCGCCAGCAGCCGCAGGACCGGGATGGGGGGTCAGGAGACCCAGTACTTC.

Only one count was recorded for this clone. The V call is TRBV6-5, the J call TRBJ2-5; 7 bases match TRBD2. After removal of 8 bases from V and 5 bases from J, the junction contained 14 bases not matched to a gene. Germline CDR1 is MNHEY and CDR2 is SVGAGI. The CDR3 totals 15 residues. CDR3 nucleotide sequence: TGTGCCAGCCGCTCCCTTCACGGGGGGATCGAGACCCAGTACTTC. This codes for CASRSLHGGIETQYF.

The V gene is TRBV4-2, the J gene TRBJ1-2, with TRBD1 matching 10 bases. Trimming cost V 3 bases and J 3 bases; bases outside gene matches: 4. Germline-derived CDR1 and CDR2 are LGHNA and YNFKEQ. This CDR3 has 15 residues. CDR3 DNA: TGTGCCAGCAGCCAGCCCGGGACAGGGGACTATGGCTACACCTTC. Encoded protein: CASSQPGTGDYGYTF.

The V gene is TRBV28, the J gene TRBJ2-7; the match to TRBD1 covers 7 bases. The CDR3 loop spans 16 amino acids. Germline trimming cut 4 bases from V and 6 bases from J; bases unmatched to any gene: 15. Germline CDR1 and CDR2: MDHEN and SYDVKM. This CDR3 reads CASSSYNPGTDVEQYF. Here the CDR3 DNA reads TGTGCCAGCAGTTCGTATAACCCCGGGACAGACGTCGAGCAGTACTTC.

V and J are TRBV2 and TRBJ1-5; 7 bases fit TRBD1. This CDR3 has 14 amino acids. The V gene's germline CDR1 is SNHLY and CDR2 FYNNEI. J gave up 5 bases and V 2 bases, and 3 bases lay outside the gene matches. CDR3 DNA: TGTGCCAGCAGTGAAAACACAGGGGATCAGCCCCAGCATTTT. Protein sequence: CASSENTGDQPQHF.

The CDR3 region has the DNA TGTGCCAGCAGCAAAGGGGCCGGGGACAGGGTGAACGAGCAGTACTTC. This gives the protein CASSKGAGDRVNEQYF. The genes are TRBV21-1 and TRBJ2-7; the table's D call of TRBD1 was not tested on the DNA. TRBV21-1 is assigned pseudogene status. The CDR3 has 16 residues.

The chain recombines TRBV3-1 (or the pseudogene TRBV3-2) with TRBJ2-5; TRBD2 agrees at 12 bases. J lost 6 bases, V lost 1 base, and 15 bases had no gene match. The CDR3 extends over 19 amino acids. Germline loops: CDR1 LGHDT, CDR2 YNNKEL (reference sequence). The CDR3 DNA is TGTGCCAGCAGCCAAGGGGTTTTGGCTAGCGGGGGGGCAGGAAAGACCCAGTACTTC. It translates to CASSQGVLASGGAGKTQYF.

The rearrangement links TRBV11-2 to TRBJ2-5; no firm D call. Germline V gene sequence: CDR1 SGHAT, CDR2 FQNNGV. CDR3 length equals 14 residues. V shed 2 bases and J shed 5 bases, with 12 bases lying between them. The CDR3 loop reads CASSLTGQTETQYF. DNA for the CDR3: TGTGCCAGCAGCTTAACTGGGCAGACCGAGACCCAGTACTTC.

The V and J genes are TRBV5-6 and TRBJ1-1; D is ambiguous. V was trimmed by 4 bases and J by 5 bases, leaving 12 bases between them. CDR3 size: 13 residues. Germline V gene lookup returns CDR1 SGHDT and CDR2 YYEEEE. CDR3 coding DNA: TGTGCCAGCAGCCCGACTTATGGGACTGAAGCTTTCTTT. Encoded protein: CASSPTYGTEAFF. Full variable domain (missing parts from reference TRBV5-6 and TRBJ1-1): DAGVTQSPTHLIKTRGQQVTLRCSPKSGHDTVSWYQQALGQGPQFIFQYYEEEERQRGNFPDRFSGHQFPNYSSELNVNALLLGDSALYLCASSPTYGTEAFFGQGTRLTVV.

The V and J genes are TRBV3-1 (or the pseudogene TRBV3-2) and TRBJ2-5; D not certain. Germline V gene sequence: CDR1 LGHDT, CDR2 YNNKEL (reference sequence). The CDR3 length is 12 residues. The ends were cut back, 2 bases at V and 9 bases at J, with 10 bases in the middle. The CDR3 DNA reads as TGTGCCAGCAGCCAAAGTCAGTTGGCCCAGTACTTC. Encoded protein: CASSQSQLAQYF.

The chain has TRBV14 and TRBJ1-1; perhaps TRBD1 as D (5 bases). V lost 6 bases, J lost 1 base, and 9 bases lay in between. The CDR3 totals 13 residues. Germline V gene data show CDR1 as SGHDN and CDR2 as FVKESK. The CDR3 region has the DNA TGTGCCAGCAGTCTCGACAGGAACACTGAAGCTTTCTTT. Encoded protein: CASSLDRNTEAFF.

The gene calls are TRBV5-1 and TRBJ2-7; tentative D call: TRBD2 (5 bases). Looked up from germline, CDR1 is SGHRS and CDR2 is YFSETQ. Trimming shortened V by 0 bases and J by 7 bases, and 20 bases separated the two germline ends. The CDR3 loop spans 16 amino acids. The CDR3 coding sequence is TGCGCCAGCAGCTTGGGGGTTTTTGGGTCCACTAGGGAGCAGTACTTC. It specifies CASSLGVFGSTREQYF. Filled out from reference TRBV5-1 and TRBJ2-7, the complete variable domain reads KAGVTQTPRYLIKTRGQQVTLSCSPISGHRSVSWYQQTPGQGLQFLFEYFSETQRNKGNFPGRFSGRQFSNSRSEMNVSTLELGDSALYLCASSLGVFGSTREQYFGPGTRLTVT.

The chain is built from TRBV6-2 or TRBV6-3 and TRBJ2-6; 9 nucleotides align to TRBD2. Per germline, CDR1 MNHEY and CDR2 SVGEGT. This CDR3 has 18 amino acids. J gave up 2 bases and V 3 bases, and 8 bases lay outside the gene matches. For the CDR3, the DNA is TGTGCCAGCAGTTATTATATAGCGGGGGAGCCTGGGGCCAACGTCCTGACTTTC. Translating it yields CASSYYIAGEPGANVLTF.

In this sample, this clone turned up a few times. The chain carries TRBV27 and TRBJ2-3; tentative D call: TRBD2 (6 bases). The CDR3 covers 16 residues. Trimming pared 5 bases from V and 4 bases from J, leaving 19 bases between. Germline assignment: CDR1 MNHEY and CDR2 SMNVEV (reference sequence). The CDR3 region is CASSTRGWGWSDTQYF. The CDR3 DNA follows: TGTGCCAGCAGTACCCGGGGGTGGGGATGGTCAGATACGCAGTATTTT.

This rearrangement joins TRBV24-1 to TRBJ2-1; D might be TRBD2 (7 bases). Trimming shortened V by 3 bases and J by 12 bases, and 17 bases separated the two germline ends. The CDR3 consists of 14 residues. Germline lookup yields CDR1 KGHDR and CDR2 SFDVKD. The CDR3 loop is CATSDGGARRGQFF. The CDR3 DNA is TGTGCCACCAGTGATGGGGGGGCGAGGCGTGGGCAGTTCTTC.

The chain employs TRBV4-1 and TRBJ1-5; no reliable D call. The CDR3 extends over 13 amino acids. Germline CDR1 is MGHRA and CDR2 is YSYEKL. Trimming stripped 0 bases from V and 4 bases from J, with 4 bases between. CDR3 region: CASSQELNQPQHF. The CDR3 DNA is TGCGCCAGCAGCCAAGAGCTAAATCAGCCCCAGCATTTT.

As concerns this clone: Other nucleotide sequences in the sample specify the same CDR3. The CDR3 DNA follows: TGTGCCAGCAGCCGACAGGGTGGGAACTATGGCTACACCTTC. Translated, it gives CASSRQGGNYGYTF. The chain recombines TRBV7-9 with TRBJ1-2; the match to TRBD1 covers 7 bases. Germline lookup yields CDR1 SEHNR and CDR2 FQNEAQ (reference sequence). The CDR3 runs 14 residues. The V and J ends lost 5 bases and 2 bases, in that order; junction bases with no gene match: 5. Full variable domain (missing parts from reference TRBV7-9 and TRBJ1-2): DTGVSQNPRHKITKRGQNVTFRCDPISEHNRLYWYRQTLGQGPEFLTYFQNEAQLEKSRLLSDRFSAERPKGSFSTLEIQRTEQGDSAMYLCASSRQGGNYGYTFGSGTRLTVV.

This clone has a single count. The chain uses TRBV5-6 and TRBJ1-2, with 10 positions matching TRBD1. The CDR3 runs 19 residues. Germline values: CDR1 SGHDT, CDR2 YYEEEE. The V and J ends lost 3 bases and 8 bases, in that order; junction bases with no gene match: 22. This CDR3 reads CASSYRLGQGFRHGGGYTF. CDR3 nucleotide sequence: TGTGCCAGCAGCTACCGCCTGGGACAGGGGTTTCGACACGGCGGGGGCTACACCTTC. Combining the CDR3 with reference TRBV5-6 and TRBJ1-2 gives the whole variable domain DAGVTQSPTHLIKTRGQQVTLRCSPKSGHDTVSWYQQALGQGPQFIFQYYEEEERQRGNFPDRFSGHQFPNYSSELNVNALLLGDSALYLCASSYRLGQGFRHGGGYTFGSGTRLTVV.

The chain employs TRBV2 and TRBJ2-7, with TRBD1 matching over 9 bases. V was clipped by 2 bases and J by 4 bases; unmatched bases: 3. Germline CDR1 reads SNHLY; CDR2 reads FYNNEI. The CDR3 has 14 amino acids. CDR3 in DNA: TGTGCCAGCAGTGAACGGGACAGGGTTTACGAGCAGTACTTC. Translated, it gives CASSERDRVYEQYF.

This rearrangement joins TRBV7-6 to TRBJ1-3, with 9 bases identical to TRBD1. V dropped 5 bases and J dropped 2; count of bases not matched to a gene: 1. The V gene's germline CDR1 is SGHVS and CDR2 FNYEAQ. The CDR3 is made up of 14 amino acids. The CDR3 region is CASSRQGAGNTIYF. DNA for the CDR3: TGTGCCAGCAGCCGACAGGGGGCTGGAAACACCATATATTTT.

The CDR3 spells CASSINGLGPNEQFF. CDR3 nucleotide sequence: TGTGCCAGCAGTATCAATGGACTAGGCCCTAATGAGCAGTTCTTC. The chain has TRBV2 and TRBJ2-1; 7 positions agree with TRBD2. There are 15 residues in the CDR3. Germline CDR1 and CDR2: SNHLY and FYNNEI. Trimming removed 5 bases from V and 7 bases from J; junction bases left unmatched: 11.

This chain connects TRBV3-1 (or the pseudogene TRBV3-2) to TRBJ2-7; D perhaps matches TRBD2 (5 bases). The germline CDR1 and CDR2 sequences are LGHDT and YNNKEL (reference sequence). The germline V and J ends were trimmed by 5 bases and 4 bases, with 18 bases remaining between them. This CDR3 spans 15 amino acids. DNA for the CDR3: TGTGCCAGCAGCGGACCGGGCCTCGGGGTTTACGAGCAGTACTTC. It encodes CASSGPGLGVYEQYF.

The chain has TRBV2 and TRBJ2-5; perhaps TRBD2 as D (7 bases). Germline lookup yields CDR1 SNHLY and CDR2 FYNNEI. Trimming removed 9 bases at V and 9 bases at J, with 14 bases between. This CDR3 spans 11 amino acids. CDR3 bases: TGTGCCAGTTCTGGGGGGGCCGCCCAGTACTTC. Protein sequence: CASSGGAAQYF.

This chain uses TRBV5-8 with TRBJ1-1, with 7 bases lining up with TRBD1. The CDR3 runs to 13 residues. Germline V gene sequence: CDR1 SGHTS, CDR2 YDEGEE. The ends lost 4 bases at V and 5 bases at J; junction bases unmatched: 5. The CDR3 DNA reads TGTGCCAGCAGCAAGGGACAGTGGACTGAAGCTTTCTTT. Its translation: CASSKGQWTEAFF.

In DNA, the CDR3 is TGTGCCAGCAGCTTAGTCGGGGGATCCTCCTACAATGAGCAGTTCTTC. The encoded protein is CASSLVGGSSYNEQFF. The V call is TRBV7-6, the J call TRBJ2-1; a possible D gene is TRBD2 (6 bases). Germline assignment: CDR1 SGHVS and CDR2 FNYEAQ. Deletions cut 1 base from V and 0 bases from J, with 10 bases between. The length of the CDR3 is 16 residues.